This record looks at one T cell receptor beta chain sequence and its context. The antigen remains undetermined. The sample belongs to a study of vaccination and CD4 T cells after COVID-19. Across the study: Cells received overlapping spike peptides from SARS-CoV-2, HCoV-NL63, HCoV-OC43 and HCoV-229E as stimulation.

V lost 3 bases, J lost 9 bases, and 5 bases stayed unmatched. Germline CDR1 and CDR2: MNHNS and SASEGT. The CDR3 is 14 amino acids. The assay that was used to sequence DNA from cultured CD4+ T cells was the Oncomine TCR Beta short-read assay. TCRdb itself ran the PCR reads through MiXCR, one entry per CDR3 protein. In the table there are 7,000 to 8,000 distinct CDR3 sequences, about 41% of which are singletons. Treatment of the sample: approximately nine-day PBMC culture with coronavirus spike peptide pools or control peptides (ViraFEST assay). During the years 2011-2018, before the COVID-19 pandemic, the unexposed donor's CD4+ T cells were collected. The authors replaced half the medium with fresh IL-2 medium on days 3 and 7. Study-wide results and caveats: 304 of 307 vaccine-specific clones from convalescent patients were spike mono-reactive.

The sample taken for sequencing was CD4+ T cells from blood, cultured in vitro. The source is a human donor in good health. This chain uses TRBV6-1 with TRBJ1-6; 7 bases match TRBD1. The CDR3 nucleotides read TGTGCCAGCAGTGACACAGGGGTAGGTTCACCCCTCCACTTT. This translates into CASSDTGVGSPLHF.